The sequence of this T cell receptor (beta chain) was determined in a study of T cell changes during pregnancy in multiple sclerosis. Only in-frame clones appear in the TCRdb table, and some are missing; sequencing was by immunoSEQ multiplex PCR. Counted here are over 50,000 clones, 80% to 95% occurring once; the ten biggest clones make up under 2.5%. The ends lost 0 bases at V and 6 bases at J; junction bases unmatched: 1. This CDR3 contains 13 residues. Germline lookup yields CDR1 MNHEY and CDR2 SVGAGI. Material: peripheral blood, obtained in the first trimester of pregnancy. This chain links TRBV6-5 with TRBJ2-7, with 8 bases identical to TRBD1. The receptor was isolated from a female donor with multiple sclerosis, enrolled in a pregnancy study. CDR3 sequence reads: CASSYSGTGEQYF. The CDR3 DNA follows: TGTGCCAGCAGTTACTCCGGGACAGGCGAGCAGTACTTC.